The next 8 T cell receptor beta chains were all read from a single sample in a study of cytomegalovirus exposure and HLA in healthy donors. The protocol was immunoSEQ multiplex PCR, while the TCRdb copy is restricted to in-frame clones and leaves out a portion. The sample shows about 180,000 clones, approximately 90% of them seen only once. Sequenced input: PBMCs. The origin of the receptors is a woman aged 25 to 39 in good health and CMV-seronegative.

This clone was seen more than once but under ten times. This sequence joins TRBV19 and TRBJ2-1; TRBD2 aligns across 13 bases. This CDR3 is 14 amino acids long. Germline V gene data show CDR1 as LNHDA and CDR2 as SQIVND (reference sequence). J lost 7 bases, V lost 9 bases, and 6 bases had no gene match. CDR3 residues: CASQLAGGPNEQFF. For the CDR3, the DNA is TGTGCCAGCCAACTAGCGGGGGGGCCAAATGAGCAGTTCTTC.

A few counts support this clone. The rearrangement uses TRBV13 and TRBJ2-7; TRBD1 matches at 7 bases. V lost 5 bases and J lost 7; bases outside the gene matches: 8. Germline-derived CDR1 and CDR2 are PRHDT and FYEKMQ (reference sequence). The CDR3 spans 13 residues. CDR3 bases: TGTGCCAGCAGCGGCCGGGACAGAGGGGAGCAGTACTTC. Protein sequence: CASSGRDRGEQYF. Complete variable domain (other parts from reference TRBV13 and TRBJ2-7): AAGVIQSPRHLIKEKRETATLKCYPIPRHDTVYWYQQGPGQDPQFLISFYEKMQSDKGSIPDRFSAQQFSDYHSELNMSSLELGDSALYFCASSGRDRGEQYFGPGTRLTVT.

The chain joins TRBV6-1 to TRBJ2-3; 7 nucleotides agree with TRBD1. V dropped 4 bases and J dropped 1; count of bases not matched to a gene: 8. The CDR3 runs 16 residues. Germline CDR1 reads MNHNS; CDR2 reads SASEGT. The CDR3 protein is CASSALRQGRTDTQYF. As DNA, the CDR3 is TGTGCCAGCAGTGCCCTTAGACAGGGACGCACAGATACGCAGTATTTT.

In nucleotides, the CDR3 is TGTGCCAGCAGCTCAATAATTGGTCGGGGAGCAACTAATGAAAAACTGTTTTTT. Protein sequence: CASSSIIGRGATNEKLFF. The V and J genes are TRBV5-6 and TRBJ1-4, with D hard to call. V lost 3 bases and J 0 bases, leaving 18 bases between the germline ends. The CDR3 loop spans 18 amino acids. The germline CDR1 and CDR2 sequences are SGHDT and YYEEEE.

CDR3 nucleotides: TGTGCCAGCAGGGCGACAGGGGGCTGGACAGATACGCAGTATTTT. Protein product: CASRATGGWTDTQYF. The chain is built from TRBV6-6 and TRBJ2-3, with 10 nucleotides matching TRBD1. The junction had 6 bases not matched to a gene; V was cut back by 6 bases and J by 3 bases. This CDR3 is built from 15 residues. Germline V lookup: CDR1 MNHNY, CDR2 SVGAGI (reference sequence).

This clone was observed many times. This chain connects TRBV4-2 to TRBJ2-5, with 9 bases aligning to TRBD1. The germline V gene encodes CDR1 LGHNA and CDR2 YNFKEQ. V shed 0 bases and J 2 bases; nucleotides not matched to a gene: 1. The CDR3 runs to 15 residues. The CDR3, as DNA: TGTGCCAGCAGCCAAGAGACAGGGGGGCAAGAGACCCAGTACTTC. Translation gives CASSQETGGQETQYF.

The V and J genes are TRBV5-5 and TRBJ1-2, with D perhaps TRBD1 (5 bases). The CDR3 extends over 13 amino acids. The germline V and J ends were trimmed by 3 bases and 3 bases, with 9 bases remaining between them. Germline-derived CDR1 and CDR2 are SGHKS and YYEKEE (reference sequence). The DNA of the CDR3 is TGTGCCAGCAGCTACGGGGGTGACTATGGCTACACCTTC. Its protein product is CASSYGGDYGYTF.

This chain joins TRBV29-1 and TRBJ1-1; the D is unclear. Germline CDR1 and CDR2: SQVTM and ANQGSEA. The V gene lost 7 bases and the J gene lost 1 base, with 10 bases spanning the gap. The CDR3 is 12 residues long. This CDR3 reads CSGLAGNTEAFF. The CDR3 DNA reads as TGCAGCGGATTGGCGGGGAACACTGAAGCTTTCTTT.